Each of the 12 T cell receptor beta chains below was sequenced from the same sample in a study of identical twins (dated by TCRdb to 2015 to 2016). The library was built by means of 5' RACE. The instrument was an Illumina HiSeq 2000. TCRdb passed the public sequencing reads through fastp at Q25 and MiXCR, retaining productive beta sequences. One record per CDR3 amino acid sequence lists the most common genes and DNA. The sample data list 450,000 or so distinct CDR3 sequences, and approximately 15% of these were observed just once. 0.4% to 0.55% of the sample comes from the top ten. The same data also went into a second study, on yellow fever vaccine responses in identical twins.

Sequenced sample: CD4+ T cells sorted from blood. The source of these receptors is a woman younger than 30 in good health.

The chain combines TRBV5-1 with TRBJ2-3, with TRBD2 as a possible D gene (5 bases). The CDR3 covers 16 residues. The V and J ends lost 4 bases and 1 base respectively, with 16 bases between them. Germline V CDR1 and CDR2: SGHRS, YFSETQ. This CDR3 reads CASSLVGGAGTDTQYF. The CDR3 DNA reads TGCGCCAGCAGCCTCGTAGGAGGAGCTGGCACAGATACGCAGTATTTT.

The rearrangement uses TRBV3-1 and TRBJ2-5; the match to TRBD2 covers 13 bases. The CDR3 is 17 amino acids. From germline, CDR1 is LGHDT and CDR2 YNNKEL (reference sequence). With V trimmed by 1 base and J by 5 bases, 7 bases remained unmatched. The CDR3 protein is CASSQGGGLAGWETQYF. Written as DNA, the CDR3 is TGTGCCAGCAGCCAAGGAGGGGGACTAGCGGGATGGGAGACCCAGTACTTC.

V is TRBV5-1 and J is TRBJ2-5, with TRBD1 matching 7 bases. V shed 0 bases, J shed 5 bases, and the junction held 7 bases outside the gene matches. This CDR3 spans 15 amino acids. The germline CDR1 and CDR2 sequences are SGHRS and YFSETQ. The CDR3 spells CASSLGAGGRETQYF. As DNA, the CDR3 is TGCGCCAGCAGCTTGGGCGCAGGGGGTAGGGAGACCCAGTACTTC.

This clonotype was seen only a few times. The gene calls are TRBV12-3 or TRBV12-4 and TRBJ2-3; tentatively, D is TRBD1 (6 bases). Trimming shortened V by 4 bases and J by 2 bases, and 13 bases separated the two germline ends. The CDR3 has 15 amino acids. The CDR3 DNA reads as TGTGCCAGCAGTTACAGGGTTAGGGACACAGATACGCAGTATTTT. This sequence encodes CASSYRVRDTDTQYF.

This clonotype has only a few counts. The chain uses TRBV6-1 and TRBJ2-1; D may be TRBD2 (5 bases). The CDR3 runs to 14 residues. From germline, CDR1 is MNHNS and CDR2 SASEGT. V gave up 7 bases and J gave up 8 bases, with 18 bases separating them. CDR3 protein: CASTPGGEGHEQFF. CDR3 sequence (DNA): TGTGCCAGCACTCCAGGCGGCGAGGGCCATGAGCAGTTCTTC.

The CDR3 loop is CSASRPTGKKYNEQFF. The DNA of the CDR3 is TGCAGTGCTAGTAGACCCACAGGGAAAAAGTACAATGAGCAGTTCTTC. V usage is TRBV20-1 and J usage is TRBJ2-1; D is perhaps TRBD1 (6 bases). The germline V and J ends were trimmed by 3 bases and 4 bases, with 19 bases remaining between them. This CDR3 contains 16 residues. In germline, CDR1 is DFQATT, CDR2 SNEGSKA (reference sequence).

This clonotype was observed a few times. The chain is built from TRBV12-3 or TRBV12-4 and TRBJ1-1; no clear D gene. This CDR3 spans 13 amino acids. V dropped 5 bases and J dropped 4 bases, with 11 bases sitting between them. In DNA, the CDR3 is TGTGCCAGCAGTCGGGCGGGGAGCACTGAAGCTTTCTTT. It translates to CASSRAGSTEAFF.

This clonotype has more than one count but fewer than ten. CDR3 coding DNA: TGTGCCAGCATTCTGATATGGGGAGGAGAGACCCAGTACTTC. This gives the protein CASILIWGGETQYF. The chain uses TRBV2 and TRBJ2-5, with a tentative D call TRBD2 (6 bases). The V gene's germline CDR1 is SNHLY and CDR2 FYNNEI. The CDR3 runs 14 residues. V was pared by 7 bases and J by 4 bases, with 16 bases between.

V gene TRBV11-3 combines with J gene TRBJ2-3; 7 bases are shared with TRBD2. Germline V CDR1 and CDR2: SGHNT, YENEEA. The CDR3 is 16 amino acids. After removal of 5 bases from V and 6 bases from J, the junction contained 14 bases not matched to a gene. The CDR3 DNA reads TGTGCCAGCAGCACCCGGACTAGGGGACGCCACGATACGCAGTATTTT. It encodes CASSTRTRGRHDTQYF.

The chain combines TRBV11-2 with TRBJ2-3; 12 positions match TRBD2. CDR1 and CDR2 from the germline V gene are SGHAT and FQNNGV. CDR3 length equals 19 residues. The trim removed 5 bases at V and 0 bases at J, leaving 12 bases unmatched. CDR3 region: CASSLSSGRALWSTDTQYF. The CDR3 region has the DNA TGTGCCAGCAGCCTTTCTAGCGGGAGGGCCCTCTGGAGCACAGATACGCAGTATTTT.

The chain combines TRBV12-3 or TRBV12-4 with TRBJ2-1; 14 bases fit TRBD2. This CDR3 spans 17 amino acids. The V gene end was trimmed by 5 bases and the J gene end by 0 bases; junction bases not matched to a gene: 3. The CDR3 bases are TGTGCCAGCAGTGTTGGACTAGCGGGGGGCTCCTACAATGAGCAGTTCTTC. Its protein is CASSVGLAGGSYNEQFF.

The chain is built from TRBV25-1 and TRBJ2-3, with 9 bases lining up with TRBD2. Germline V CDR1 and CDR2: MGHDK, SYGVNS. The CDR3 totals 18 residues. V shed 4 bases and J 2 bases; nucleotides not matched to a gene: 13. The CDR3 DNA reads as TGTGCCAGCAGTGCCATCATCGGGACTAGCAGCAACACAGATACGCAGTATTTT. This translates into CASSAIIGTSSNTDTQYF. Supplemented by reference TRBV25-1 and TRBJ2-3, the full variable domain reads EADIYQTPRYLVIGTGKKITLECSQTMGHDKMYWYQQDPGMELHLIHYSYGVNSTEKGDLSSESTVSRIRTEHFPLTLESARPSHTSQYLCASSAIIGTSSNTDTQYFGPGTRLTVL.